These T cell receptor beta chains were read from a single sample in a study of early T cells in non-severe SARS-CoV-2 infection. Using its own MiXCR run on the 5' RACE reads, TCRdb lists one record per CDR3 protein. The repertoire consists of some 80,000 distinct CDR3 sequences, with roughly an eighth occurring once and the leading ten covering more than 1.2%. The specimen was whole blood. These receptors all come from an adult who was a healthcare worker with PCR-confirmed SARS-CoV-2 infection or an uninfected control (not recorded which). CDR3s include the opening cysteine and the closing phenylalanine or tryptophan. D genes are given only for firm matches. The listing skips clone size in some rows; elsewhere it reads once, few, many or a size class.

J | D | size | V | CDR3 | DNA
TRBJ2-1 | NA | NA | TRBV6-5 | CASSHANSNEQFF | TGTGCCAGCAGCCACGCCAATAGCAATGAGCAGTTCTTC
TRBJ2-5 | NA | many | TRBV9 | CASSTFSGQETQYF | TGTGCCAGCAGCACGTTTAGCGGCCAAGAGACCCAGTACTTC
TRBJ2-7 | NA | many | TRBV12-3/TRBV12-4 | CASSLGGLLTGEQYF | TGTGCCAGCAGTCTAGGAGGACTCCTCACGGGCGAGCAGTACTTC
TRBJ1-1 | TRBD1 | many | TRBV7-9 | CASSLGAGQGEGTEAFF | TGTGCCAGCAGCTTAGGGGCGGGACAGGGAGAAGGCACTGAAGCTTTCTTT
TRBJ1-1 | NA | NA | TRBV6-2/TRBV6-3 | CASSPGLPRGATEAFF | TGTGCCAGCAGTCCTGGTCTGCCCCGGGGGGCCACTGAAGCTTTCTTT
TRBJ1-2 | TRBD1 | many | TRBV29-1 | CSVDQTDRAF | TGCAGCGTTGACCAAACGGACAGGGCGTTC
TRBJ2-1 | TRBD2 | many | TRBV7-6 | CASSLASGGGSYNEQFF | TGTGCCAGCAGCTTAGCTAGCGGGGGTGGGTCCTACAATGAGCAGTTCTTC
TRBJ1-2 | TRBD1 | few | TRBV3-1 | CASSPDRGGYGYTF | TGTGCCAGCAGCCCGGACAGGGGGGGGTATGGCTACACCTTC
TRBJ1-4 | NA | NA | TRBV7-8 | CASSSPGPWEKLFF | TGTGCCAGCAGCAGTCCTGGGCCTTGGGAAAAACTGTTTTTT
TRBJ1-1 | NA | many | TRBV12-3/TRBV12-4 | CASRARVYTEAFF | TGTGCCAGCAGGGCGAGGGTTTACACTGAAGCTTTCTTT
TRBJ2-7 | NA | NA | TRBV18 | CASSPQGGNTYEQYF | TGTGCCAGCTCACCTCAGGGGGGTAACACCTACGAGCAGTACTTC
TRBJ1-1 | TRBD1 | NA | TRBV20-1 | CSARTGGTEAFF | TGCAGTGCTAGGACAGGGGGCACTGAAGCTTTCTTT
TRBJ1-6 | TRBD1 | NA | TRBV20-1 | CSAMGQGAYNSPLHF | TGCAGTGCTATGGGACAGGGAGCCTATAATTCACCCCTCCACTTT
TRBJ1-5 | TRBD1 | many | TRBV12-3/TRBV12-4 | CASSFQDRANQPQHF | TGTGCCAGCAGTTTTCAGGACAGGGCGAATCAGCCCCAGCATTTT
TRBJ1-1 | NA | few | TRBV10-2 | CASRPRAGINTEAFF | TGCGCCAGCAGGCCAAGGGCAGGGATAAACACTGAAGCTTTCTTT
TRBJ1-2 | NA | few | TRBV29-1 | CSVELGLRGYTF | TGCAGCGTTGAACTGGGGTTAAGGGGCTACACCTTC
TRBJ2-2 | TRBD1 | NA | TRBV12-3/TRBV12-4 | CASSWDREDGELFF | TGTGCCAGCAGTTGGGACAGGGAGGACGGGGAGCTGTTTTTT
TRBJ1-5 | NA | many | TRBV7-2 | CASSLGVNQPQHF | TGTGCCAGCAGCTTGGGGGTTAATCAGCCCCAGCATTTT
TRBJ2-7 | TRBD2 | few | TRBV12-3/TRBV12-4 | CASSPSGGPFYEQYF | TGTGCCAGCAGCCCCAGCGGGGGACCCTTCTACGAGCAGTACTTC
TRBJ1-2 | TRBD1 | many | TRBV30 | CAWSVQGRTGDYGYTF | TGTGCCTGGAGTGTCCAGGGCCGGACAGGGGACTATGGCTACACCTTC
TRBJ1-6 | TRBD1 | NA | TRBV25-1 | CASLGQINSPLHF | TGTGCCAGCTTGGGACAGATAAATTCACCCCTCCACTTT
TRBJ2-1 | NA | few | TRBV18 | CASSPPRGVQFF | TGTGCCAGCTCACCGCCTAGGGGGGTGCAGTTCTTC
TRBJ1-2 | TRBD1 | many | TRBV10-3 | CAISGVADRDPGYTF | TGTGCCATCAGTGGGGTAGCGGACAGGGATCCGGGCTACACCTTC
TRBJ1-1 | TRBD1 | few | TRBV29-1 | CSVESPGGNTEAFF | TGCAGCGTTGAATCCCCAGGGGGAAACACTGAAGCTTTCTTT
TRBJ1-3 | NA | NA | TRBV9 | CASSVVVGDTIYF | TGTGCCAGCAGCGTAGTTGTGGGGGACACCATATATTTT
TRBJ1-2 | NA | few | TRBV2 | CASSEMVGGYGYTF | TGTGCCAGCAGTGAAATGGTTGGAGGTTATGGCTACACCTTC
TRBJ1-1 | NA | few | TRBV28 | CASSFVSAGTEAFF | TGTGCCAGCAGTTTTGTATCGGCGGGCACTGAAGCTTTCTTT
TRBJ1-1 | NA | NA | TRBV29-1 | CSVCGGVNTEAFF | TGCAGCGTCTGCGGAGGGGTGAACACTGAAGCTTTCTTT
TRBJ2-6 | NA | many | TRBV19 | CASSIPWTASGANVLTF | TGTGCCAGTAGTATCCCCTGGACAGCCTCTGGGGCCAACGTCCTGACTTTC
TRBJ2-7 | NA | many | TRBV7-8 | CASSLMPILGYEQYF | TGTGCCAGCAGCTTAATGCCTATCCTGGGCTACGAGCAGTACTTC
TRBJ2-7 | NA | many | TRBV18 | CASSPSPRGSYEQYF | TGTGCCAGCTCACCCTCCCCCAGGGGCTCCTACGAGCAGTACTTC
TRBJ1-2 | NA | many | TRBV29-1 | CSVEGRAPSYGYTF | TGCAGCGTTGAAGGTAGGGCTCCTTCTTATGGCTACACCTTC
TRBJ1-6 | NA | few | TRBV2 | CASLTESNSPLHF | TGTGCCAGCCTAACAGAATCTAATTCACCCCTCCACTTT
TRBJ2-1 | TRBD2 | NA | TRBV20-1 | CSARDPQRGGRGNEQFF | TGCAGTGCTAGAGATCCCCAGCGGGGGGGCCGTGGCAATGAGCAGTTCTTC
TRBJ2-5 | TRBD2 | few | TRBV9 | CASSVAPQRLAGTQYF | TGTGCCAGCAGCGTAGCTCCACAAAGACTAGCGGGTACCCAGTACTTC
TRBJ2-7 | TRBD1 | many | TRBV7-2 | CASSLGTGRKQYF | TGTGCCAGCAGCCTAGGGACAGGTCGCAAGCAGTACTTC
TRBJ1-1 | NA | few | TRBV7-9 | CASSSGLTNTEAFF | TGTGCCAGCAGTTCCGGGCTTACGAACACTGAAGCTTTCTTT
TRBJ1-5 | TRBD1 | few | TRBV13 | CASSLEGPGTGINQPQHF | TGTGCCAGCAGCTTAGAGGGTCCCGGGACAGGGATCAATCAGCCCCAGCATTTT
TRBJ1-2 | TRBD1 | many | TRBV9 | CASSAQTGTFFSGYTF | TGTGCCAGCAGCGCTCAGACAGGGACCTTCTTTAGCGGCTACACCTTC
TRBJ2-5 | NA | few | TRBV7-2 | CASSTAEVGGETQYF | TGTGCCAGCTCCACGGCGGAGGTGGGAGGCGAGACCCAGTACTTC
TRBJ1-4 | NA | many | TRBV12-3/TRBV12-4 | CASSGQSVNEKLFF | TGTGCCAGCAGTGGACAGTCGGTTAATGAAAAACTGTTTTTT
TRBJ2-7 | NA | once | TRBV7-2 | CASSLRGIEQYF | TGTGCCAGCAGCTTGCGAGGAATCGAGCAGTACTTC
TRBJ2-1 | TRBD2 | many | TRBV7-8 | CASSLSARGGSNEQFF | TGTGCCAGCAGCTTATCTGCCCGGGGGGGTTCCAATGAGCAGTTCTTC
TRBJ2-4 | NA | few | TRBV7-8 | CASTRSRTAKNIQYF | TGTGCCAGCACCCGGAGTAGGACGGCCAAAAACATTCAGTACTTC
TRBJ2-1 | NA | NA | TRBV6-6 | CASRSPSSYNEQFF | TGTGCCAGCAGGTCTCCTAGCTCCTACAATGAGCAGTTCTTC
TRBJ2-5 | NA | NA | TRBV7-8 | CASSTRGGQNKYF | TGTGCCAGCAGCACCCGTGGGGGGCAGAACAAGTACTTC
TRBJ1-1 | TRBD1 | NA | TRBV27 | CASSLTGGLSSGAFF | TGTGCCAGCAGTCTTACAGGGGGCCTATCCTCTGGAGCTTTCTTT
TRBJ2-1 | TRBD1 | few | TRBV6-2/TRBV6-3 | CASRQPGTAKNEQFF | TGTGCCAGCAGACAACCCGGGACAGCGAAAAATGAGCAGTTCTTC
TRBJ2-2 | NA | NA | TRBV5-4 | CASSTGPTNTGELFF | TGTGCCAGCAGTACGGGACCCACGAACACCGGGGAGCTGTTTTTT
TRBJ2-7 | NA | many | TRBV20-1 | CSARDWTGPSEQYF | TGCAGTGCTAGAGACTGGACGGGCCCTTCCGAGCAGTACTTC
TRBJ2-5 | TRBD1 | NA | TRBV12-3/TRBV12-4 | CASSFPAGGPETQYF | TGTGCCAGCAGTTTTCCGGCAGGGGGCCCGGAGACCCAGTACTTC
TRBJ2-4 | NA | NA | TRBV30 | CAWSVSGRSKYF | TGTGCCTGGAGTGTAAGTGGCCGCTCAAAGTACTTC
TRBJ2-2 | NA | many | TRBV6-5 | CASSYRVTVPGELFF | TGTGCCAGCAGTTACCGAGTGACAGTCCCCGGGGAGCTGTTTTTT